This T cell receptor (beta chain) is from a study of technical replicates of blood from four donors. Profiled with immunoSEQ multiplex PCR; TCRdb holds only in-frame clones, not every one. In the table there are approximately 18,000 clones, 82% of which are singletons. Trimming shortened V by 2 bases and J by 5 bases, and 7 bases separated the two germline ends. The CDR3 totals 13 residues. Germline-derived CDR1 and CDR2 are KGHSY and FQNENV. This chain connects TRBV16 to TRBJ1-5, with D perhaps TRBD1 (5 bases). Source material: PBMCs. The origin of this receptor is a human donor in good health. Some clones in this sample may be carry-over from other donors' samples. The CDR3 sequence is CASSQGGDQPQHF. CDR3 nucleotides: TGTGCCAGCAGCCAAGGAGGGGATCAGCCCCAGCATTTT. The full variable domain, its missing parts supplied by reference TRBV16 and TRBJ1-5, is GEEVAQTPKHLVRGEGQKAKLYCAPIKGHSYVFWYQQVLKNEFKFLISFQNENVFDETGMPKERFSAKCLPNSPCSLEIQATKLEDSAVYFCASSQGGDQPQHFGDGTRLSIL.